These 8 T cell receptor beta chains share one sample of origin, sequenced in a study of blood T cell repertoires in COVID-19. Produced via immunoSEQ multiplex PCR; TCRdb's table is partial and in-frame only. Found here are around 140,000 clones, 86% of them singletons; the top ten hold 8.2%. Sequencing was performed on peripheral blood. These receptors were collected from a woman aged 55-70 years with acute or convalescent COVID-19.

The chain employs TRBV10-1 and TRBJ2-2, with D possibly being TRBD2 (7 bases). The CDR3 loop spans 14 amino acids. CDR1 is WNHNN, CDR2 SYGVQD, per germline (reference sequence). V lost 6 bases to trimming and J lost 4 bases, with 12 bases between them. CDR3 bases: TGCGCCAGCAGAGGGGGGGCCGGCACCGGGGAGCTGTTTTTT. Protein product: CASRGGAGTGELFF.

The gene calls are TRBV11-3 and TRBJ2-5, with 9 bases that match TRBD2. This CDR3 region has 17 residues. Germline-derived CDR1 and CDR2 are SGHNT and YENEEA. Losses at the gene ends were 5 bases for V and 0 bases for J; bases not matched to a gene: 10. CDR3 DNA sequence: TGTGCCAGCAGCCCCCGGACTAGCGTTTTGTACCAAGAGACCCAGTACTTC. Translated, it gives CASSPRTSVLYQETQYF.

The J gene is TRBJ2-5, the V gene TRBV5-4, with a weak D call TRBD2 (5 bases). The CDR3 is 16 residues long. Trimming pared 4 bases from V and 1 base from J, leaving 17 bases between. CDR1 and CDR2 (germline): SGHNT, YYREEE (reference sequence). CDR3 sequence (DNA): TGTGCCAGCAGCCCCGGTAAAACTAGGACCCAAGAGACCCAGTACTTC. It specifies CASSPGKTRTQETQYF.

This chain joins TRBV5-6 and TRBJ1-3; D call uncertain. This CDR3 is built from 16 residues. Germline V lookup: CDR1 SGHDT, CDR2 YYEEEE. Trimming pared 4 bases from V and 1 base from J, leaving 15 bases between. CDR3 protein: CASSVDKGLSGNTIYF. In DNA, the CDR3 is TGTGCCAGCAGCGTCGACAAAGGCCTTTCTGGAAACACCATATATTTT.

The chain combines TRBV2 with TRBJ2-1; D is possibly TRBD1 (5 bases). Per the germline V gene, CDR1 is SNHLY and CDR2 is FYNNEI. V was clipped by 10 bases and J by 6 bases, with 13 bases between them. The length of the CDR3 is 12 residues. For the CDR3, the DNA is TGTGCCATCGGCCTACAGGTCAATGAGCAGTTCTTC. It codes for CAIGLQVNEQFF.

The CDR3 is CASSPRSATTGELFF. The CDR3, as DNA: TGTGCCAGCAGCCCGCGGTCGGCTACCACCGGGGAGCTGTTTTTT. The chain has TRBV7-2 and TRBJ2-2, with D uncertain. The germline gives CDR1 SGHTA, CDR2 FQGNSA. The ends were cut back, 5 bases at V and 4 bases at J, with 14 bases in the middle. The length of the CDR3 is 15 residues.

The V and J genes are TRBV5-1 and TRBJ1-1; D possibly corresponds to TRBD1 (5 bases). V dropped 0 bases and J dropped 5 bases, with 17 bases sitting between them. This CDR3 region has 16 residues. Looked up from germline, CDR1 is SGHRS and CDR2 is YFSETQ. CDR3 region: CASSLVGSGGRTEAFF. The CDR3 coding sequence is TGCGCCAGCAGCTTGGTAGGGTCCGGGGGTAGGACTGAAGCTTTCTTT. The whole variable domain, remainder taken from reference TRBV5-1 and TRBJ1-1, is KAGVTQTPRYLIKTRGQQVTLSCSPISGHRSVSWYQQTPGQGLQFLFEYFSETQRNKGNFPGRFSGRQFSNSRSEMNVSTLELGDSALYLCASSLVGSGGRTEAFFGQGTRLTVV.

Turning to this clone: Other DNA sequences in the same sample also yield this CDR3. This chain uses TRBV28 with TRBJ2-1, with 8 bases identical to TRBD2. There are 14 residues in the CDR3. Germline trimming cut 8 bases from V and 0 bases from J; bases unmatched to any gene: 3. The germline V gene encodes CDR1 MDHEN and CDR2 SYDVKM. The CDR3 DNA is TGTGCCAGCTCGAGCGGGGGCTCCTACAATGAGCAGTTCTTC. This gives the protein CASSSGGSYNEQFF.